Following are 8 T cell receptor beta chains from one sample sequenced in a study of cytomegalovirus exposure and HLA in healthy donors. The PCR made use of 60 Vbeta and 13 Jbeta primers. Some clones are missing from TCRdb's copy, which holds only in-frame ones; the method was immunoSEQ multiplex PCR. This table has approximately 160,000 clones, just over 75% appearing once. The sample consisted of PBMCs. The origin of the receptors is a woman younger than 45 in good health and CMV-seropositive.

The chain employs TRBV4-3 and TRBJ2-1, with a tentative D call TRBD2 (6 bases). V was shortened by 0 bases and J by 7 bases, with 19 bases between the two germline ends. The germline V gene has CDR1 LGHNA and CDR2 YSLEER. This CDR3 comprises 17 residues. CDR3 sequence (DNA): TGCGCCAGCAGCCAAGATTGGGGCGGGACCCTCGGTAATGAGCAGTTCTTC. Amino acid sequence: CASSQDWGGTLGNEQFF.

J is TRBJ2-5 and V is TRBV4-2; TRBD1 matches 7 bases. V gave up 4 bases and J gave up 4 bases; unmatched junction bases: 9. The CDR3 has 15 amino acids. Per germline, CDR1 LGHNA and CDR2 YNFKEQ. CDR3 nucleotides: TGTGCCAGCAGCCCCTCACGAGGGGGCGGAGAGACCCAGTACTTC. It is translated as CASSPSRGGGETQYF.

The J gene is TRBJ2-7, the V gene TRBV28; TRBD1 matches 8 bases. Unmatched junction bases numbered 3, after V lost 6 bases and J lost 2 bases. The CDR3 spans 13 residues. From germline, CDR1 is MDHEN and CDR2 SYDVKM. Written as DNA, the CDR3 is TGTGCCAGCAGGTCAGGGGGCACCTACGAGCAGTACTTC. It codes for CASRSGGTYEQYF.

This chain links TRBV28 with TRBJ1-2, with 7 bases that match TRBD1. The CDR3 is made up of 16 amino acids. The J segment lost 5 bases and the V segment lost 1 base, leaving 10 bases of the junction unmatched. In germline, CDR1 is MDHEN, CDR2 SYDVKM. DNA of the CDR3: TGTGCCAGCAGTTTATCCCGACAGGGAGCGGTTTATGGCTACACCTTC. This encodes CASSLSRQGAVYGYTF.

This chain connects TRBV5-1 to TRBJ2-5; 11 bases are shared with TRBD1. Losses at the gene ends were 7 bases for V and 5 bases for J; bases not matched to a gene: 10. From germline, CDR1 is SGHRS and CDR2 YFSETQ. The CDR3 is 15 residues long. CDR3 DNA: TGCGCCAGCCAACGGACAGGGGGCGAATCGGAGACCCAGTACTTC. Translating gives CASQRTGGESETQYF.

This chain connects TRBV11-2 to TRBJ2-7, with TRBD1 matching 9 bases. V shed 5 bases and J 1 base; nucleotides not matched to a gene: 6. Germline V lookup: CDR1 SGHAT, CDR2 FQNNGV. The CDR3 covers 15 residues. For the CDR3, the DNA is TGTGCCAGCAGCCTAGGACAGGGGTGGTCCTACGAGCAGTACTTC. Translated, it gives CASSLGQGWSYEQYF.

V and J are TRBV25-1 and TRBJ2-7; the D gene is possibly TRBD1 (6 bases). The CDR3 spans 16 residues. The germline V and J ends were trimmed by 3 bases and 3 bases, with 18 bases remaining between them. Germline CDR1 and CDR2: MGHDK and SYGVNS. The CDR3 is CASSDARSGHHYEQYF. The CDR3 nucleotides read TGTGCCAGCAGTGACGCGCGGTCGGGACACCACTACGAGCAGTACTTC.

A few counts support this clone. V gene TRBV27 combines with J gene TRBJ1-5; weak D call: TRBD1 (5 bases). Germline V gives CDR1 MNHEY, CDR2 SMNVEV (reference sequence). The CDR3 is 13 residues long. V lost 4 bases, J lost 6 bases, and 10 bases lay in between. DNA of the CDR3: TGTGCCAGCAGTTGGGGACTAACTCAGCCCCAGCATTTT. Translated: CASSWGLTQPQHF.